The rows below give T cell receptor beta chains drawn from one sample of a study of T-cell memory formation after mild COVID-19. TCRdb reprocessed the 5' RACE reads via MiXCR and lists one record per CDR3 protein. The sample has about 170,000 distinct CDR3 sequences; 10% to 15% are singletons. Sequenced input: PBMCs or a T cell subset sorted from them (not recorded which). Receptors originate from a man younger than 35 who had mild COVID-19 (a few samples of this study predate the infection). Cell type and time point are not known. The CDR3 runs from the conserved cysteine through the conserved F or W. Each record gives: V gene, CDR3 length, D gene, clone size, J gene, CDR3 protein, CDR3 DNA. The D gene is left open where the match is weak. Not every row has a clone size; where given, it reads once, few, many or a size class.

TRBV30	12	NA	few	TRBJ2-1	CARGRSHSEQFF	TGTGCCCGAGGACGCAGCCACAGTGAGCAGTTCTTC
TRBV4-3	13	NA	NA	TRBJ2-5	CASSQDSRETQYF	TGCGCCAGCAGCCAAGATAGCCGAGAGACCCAGTACTTC
TRBV7-2	13	NA	NA	TRBJ2-3	CASSLYPTDTQYF	TGTGCCAGCAGCCTATATCCCACAGATACGCAGTATTTT
TRBV3-1	15	NA	NA	TRBJ2-2	CASSQDTRSTGELFF	TGTGCCAGCAGCCAAGATACTCGGAGCACCGGGGAGCTGTTTTTT
TRBV5-1	15	TRBD1	NA	TRBJ2-1	CASGRDSRYYNEQFF	TGCGCCAGCGGCCGGGACAGCAGGTACTACAATGAGCAGTTCTTC
TRBV11-2	13	TRBD2	many	TRBJ2-4	CASSFAGENIQYF	TGTGCCAGCAGCTTCGCGGGGGAAAACATTCAGTACTTC
TRBV5-1	12	NA	many	TRBJ2-3	CASSAGQNTQYF	TGCGCCAGCAGCGCGGGACAGAATACGCAGTATTTT
TRBV12-3/TRBV12-4	17	NA	few	TRBJ2-2	CASSWGPGSGNTGELFF	TGTGCCAGCAGTTGGGGGCCAGGAAGCGGTAACACCGGGGAGCTGTTTTTT
TRBV7-2	12	NA	many	TRBJ1-2	CASSPTPYGYTF	TGTGCCAGCAGCCCGACCCCCTATGGCTACACCTTC
TRBV19	15	NA	NA	TRBJ2-5	CASSITTGPQETQYF	TGTGCCAGTAGTATAACTACAGGACCCCAAGAGACCCAGTACTTC
TRBV7-2	16	TRBD1	few	TRBJ1-3	CASSPQGPDSGNTIYF	TGTGCCAGCAGCCCACAGGGGCCCGACTCTGGAAACACCATATATTTT
TRBV27	16	TRBD1	NA	TRBJ2-5	CASSLSPTGAWETQYF	TGTGCCAGCAGTTTATCTCCTACAGGGGCTTGGGAGACCCAGTACTTC
TRBV11-2	15	TRBD1	NA	TRBJ1-1	CASSNLGRGVTEAFF	TGTGCCAGCAGCAATTTAGGCAGGGGGGTTACTGAAGCTTTCTTT